This paragraph covers one T cell receptor beta chain sequence. Its target antigen remains unknown. No quality values exist for individual bases; no much larger clone is one base distant. The immunoSEQ Assay, a bias-controlled multiplex PCR, was used to amplify TCRbeta CDR3 regions from genomic DNA. Per the authors' processing: The number of nucleated cells in each sample was estimated from the amplification of reference gene primers within the assay. Sequence reads were collapsed and filtered to measure the absolute abundance of every unique TCRbeta CDR3 rearrangement. Productive Simpson clonality was computed per sample as the square root of Simpson's diversity index over productive rearrangements. Not all clones reach the TCRdb copy of this immuneACCESS table, which keeps in-frame sequences only. Checked studies attribute under half of the gap to unresolved V genes and leave the rest unexplained. V and J calls and clone size come straight from that table; D and trimming were deduced from the DNA. The sample table shows about 140,000 clones, and 80% to 85% are seen once. Of the sample, 7% to 10% falls within the top ten clones.

The sample comes from a study of blood T cell repertoires in COVID-19 (dated by TCRdb to the early 2020s). With regard to the full study: The collaborator samples originated in the United States, Italy and Spain and spanned the acute and convalescent phases of COVID-19. The material from the prospective study consisted of cDNA or gDNA derived from T cells, B-cell-depleted T cells, or PBMCs. Subjects who had been exposed to COVID-19, were actively infected with it, or had recovered from it provided the deeply sampled blood TCRbeta repertoires that made up the dataset. The repertoires were released in a freely available public database meant as a resource for research on the immune response to SARS-CoV-2. Samples came from the ongoing ImmuneRACE study (first 160 participants) plus 1,254 subjects from 6 global collaborators. The sample metadata nearly always contained a de-identified subject ID, COVID-19 status, age in years and sex. HLA class I and class II types, where available, came from metadata supplied by the sample provider rather than from assay-based typing.

The collaborating institutions used their own protocols to collect whole blood in K2EDTA tubes. For TCRbeta analysis, collaborator samples were shipped as frozen whole blood, as isolated PBMCs, or as DNA extracted from either sample type. Study-wide conclusions, independent of this receptor: The amount of clinical and demographic metadata varied by source and participant and was provided uncurated.

From its cysteine to its phenylalanine, the CDR3 spans 17 amino acids. The retained sequence is limited to the CDR3, 51 bases, with the frame set at the first base. V is trimmed back by 5 bases and J by 1 base, and the junction contains 9 bases that no gene match accounts for. The germline V gene specifies KGHDR as CDR1 and SFDVKD as CDR2. Sequencing was done on a sample of peripheral blood. The chain couples TRBV24-1 to TRBJ2-3; a stretch of 9 junction bases matches TRBD2. This TCR derives from a human donor in a cohort sampled during active COVID-19. The CDR3 corresponds to CATSVSGLAKGTDTQYF. The nucleotide sequence is given as TGTGCCACCAGTGTTTCGGGACTAGCTAAAGGCACAGATACGCAGTATTTT.